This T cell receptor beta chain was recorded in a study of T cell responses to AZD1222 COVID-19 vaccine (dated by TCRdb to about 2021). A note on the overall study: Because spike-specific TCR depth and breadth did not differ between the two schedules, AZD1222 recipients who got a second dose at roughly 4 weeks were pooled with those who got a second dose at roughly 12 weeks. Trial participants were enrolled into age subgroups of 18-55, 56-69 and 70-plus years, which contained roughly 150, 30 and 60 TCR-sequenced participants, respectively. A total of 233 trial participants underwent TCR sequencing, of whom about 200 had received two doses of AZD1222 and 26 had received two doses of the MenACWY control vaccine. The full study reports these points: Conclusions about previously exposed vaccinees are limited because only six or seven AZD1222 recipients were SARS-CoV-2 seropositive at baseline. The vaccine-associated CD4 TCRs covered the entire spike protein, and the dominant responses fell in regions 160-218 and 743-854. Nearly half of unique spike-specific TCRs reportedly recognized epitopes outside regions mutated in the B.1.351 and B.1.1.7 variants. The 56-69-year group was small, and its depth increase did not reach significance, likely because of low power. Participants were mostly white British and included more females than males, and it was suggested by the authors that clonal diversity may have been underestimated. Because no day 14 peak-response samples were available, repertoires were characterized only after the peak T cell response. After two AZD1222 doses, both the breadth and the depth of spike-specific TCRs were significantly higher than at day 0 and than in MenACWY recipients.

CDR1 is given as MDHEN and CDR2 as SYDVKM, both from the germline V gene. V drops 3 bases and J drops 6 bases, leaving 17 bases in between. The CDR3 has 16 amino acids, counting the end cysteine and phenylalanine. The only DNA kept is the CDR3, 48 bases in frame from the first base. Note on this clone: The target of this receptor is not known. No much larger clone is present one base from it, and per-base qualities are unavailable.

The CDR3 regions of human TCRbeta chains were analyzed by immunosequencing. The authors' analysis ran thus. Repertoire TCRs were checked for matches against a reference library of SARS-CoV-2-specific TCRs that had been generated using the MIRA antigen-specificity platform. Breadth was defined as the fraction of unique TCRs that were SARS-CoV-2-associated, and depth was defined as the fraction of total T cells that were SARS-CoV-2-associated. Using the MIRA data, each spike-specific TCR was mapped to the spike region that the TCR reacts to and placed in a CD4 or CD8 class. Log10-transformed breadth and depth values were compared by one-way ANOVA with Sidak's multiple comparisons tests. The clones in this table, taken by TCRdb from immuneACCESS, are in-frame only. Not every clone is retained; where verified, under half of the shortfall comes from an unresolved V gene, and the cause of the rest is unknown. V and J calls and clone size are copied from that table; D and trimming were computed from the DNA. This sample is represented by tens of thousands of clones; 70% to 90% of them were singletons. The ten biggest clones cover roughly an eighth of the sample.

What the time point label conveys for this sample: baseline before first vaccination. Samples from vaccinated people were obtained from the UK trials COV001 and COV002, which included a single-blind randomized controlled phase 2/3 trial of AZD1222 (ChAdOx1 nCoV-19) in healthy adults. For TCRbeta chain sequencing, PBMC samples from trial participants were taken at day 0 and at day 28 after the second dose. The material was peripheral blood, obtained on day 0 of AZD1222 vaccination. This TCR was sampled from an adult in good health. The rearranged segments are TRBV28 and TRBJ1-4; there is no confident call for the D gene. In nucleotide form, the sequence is TGTGCCAGCAGTTTCCCCGGGCAGTGGGGAGATGAAAAACTGTTTTTT. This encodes CASSFPGQWGDEKLFF.